This TCR beta chain was sequenced for a study of T cells in Graves' hyperthyroidism and ophthalmopathy. With regard to this clonotype: Its antigen remains unknown.

The PBMCs were sourced from fresh peripheral blood (approximately 10 ml). RNA transcripts gave rise to amplified TCR beta CDR3 regions. HTBI primers were employed in a first-round RT-PCR of the TCR CDR3. TCRdb passed the multiplex PCR reads through MiXCR, listing each CDR3 protein once. This sample has hundreds of thousands of distinct CDR3 sequences; over 20% occur once, and the top ten carry under 65%. The study's findings and limits: Blood also carried most thyroid clonotypes expanded above 0.001.

CDR3 size: 16 residues. From germline, CDR1 is DFQATT and CDR2 SNEGSKA (reference sequence). The V and J ends lost 3 bases and 2 bases respectively, with 20 bases between them. V is TRBV20-1 and J is TRBJ2-7; tentatively, D is TRBD1 or TRBD2 (6 bases each). Sequenced material: blood. The clonotype comes from a man aged 25 to 40 with Graves' ophthalmopathy. DNA for the CDR3: TGCAGTGCTAGTCTACCTAAGGGGGGCACCACCTACGAGCAGTACTTC. Protein sequence: CSASLPKGGTTYEQYF.